This TCR beta chain was profiled in a study of T-cell reconstitution after alpha-beta-depleted transplantation in children. The TCRbeta library was prepared with unique molecular identifiers. Each CDR3 protein gets one entry after TCRdb re-called the PCR reads with MiXCR. The data show about a million distinct CDR3 sequences, about 30% seen once. CDR1 and CDR2 (germline): LGHDT, YNNKEL (reference sequence). V dropped 2 bases and J dropped 1 base, with 5 bases sitting between them. The CDR3 spans 13 residues. The origin of this receptor is a boy under two years old who had a stem cell transplant for SCID, so the T cells may come from the graft donor. This specimen was PBMCs, mostly from graft donor cells, taken 360 days after TCRalphabeta/CD19-depleted stem cell transplant. The rearrangement links TRBV3-1 to TRBJ1-1; D is undetermined. The CDR3 nucleotides read TGTGCCAGCAGCCAAAACTCGAACACTGAAGCTTTCTTT. The encoded protein is CASSQNSNTEAFF.